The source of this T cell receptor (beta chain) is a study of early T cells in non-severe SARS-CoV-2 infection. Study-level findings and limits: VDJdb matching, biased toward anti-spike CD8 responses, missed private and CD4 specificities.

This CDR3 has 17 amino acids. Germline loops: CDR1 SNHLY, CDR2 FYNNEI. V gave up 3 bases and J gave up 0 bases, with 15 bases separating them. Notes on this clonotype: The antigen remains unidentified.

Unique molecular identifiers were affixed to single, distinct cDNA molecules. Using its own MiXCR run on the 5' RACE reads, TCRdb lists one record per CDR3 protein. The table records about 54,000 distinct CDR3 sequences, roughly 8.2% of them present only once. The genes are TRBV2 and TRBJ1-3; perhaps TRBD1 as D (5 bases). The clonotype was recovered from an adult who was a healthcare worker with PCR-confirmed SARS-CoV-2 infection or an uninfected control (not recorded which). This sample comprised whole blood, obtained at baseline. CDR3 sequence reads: CASSDWGPSFSGNTIYF. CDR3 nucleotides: TGTGCCAGCAGTGATTGGGGCCCTAGTTTCTCTGGAAACACCATATATTTT.